Described below is a single T cell receptor beta chain sequence and its context. The antigen is not known. The data stem from a study of T cells in localized non-small cell lung cancer. The study, taken as a whole, reports: Overall survival was longer when the density of T cells in the blood was higher. Since sequencing was restricted to only one region of the tumor, intratumor heterogeneity remains a possibility. A median approximately 59 of the top 100 tumor clones appeared in adjacent lung.

The CDR3 is 16 residues long. Germline CDR1 is SGHTA and CDR2 is FQGNSA. Unmatched junction bases numbered 7, after V lost 3 bases and J lost 8 bases. TCRdb keeps only in-frame clones here, not all; method: immunoSEQ multiplex PCR. Here the sample spans 13,000 or so clones, around four fifths being singletons. The receptor was derived from an older male donor with stage I squamous cell lung carcinoma. V is TRBV7-2 and J is TRBJ2-2; 12 bases agree with TRBD2. The source was peripheral blood, collected before any cancer treatment. CDR3 sequence reads: CASSFLLAGGVGELFF. In DNA, the CDR3 is TGTGCCAGCAGCTTCCTGCTAGCGGGAGGGGTAGGGGAGCTGTTTTTT.